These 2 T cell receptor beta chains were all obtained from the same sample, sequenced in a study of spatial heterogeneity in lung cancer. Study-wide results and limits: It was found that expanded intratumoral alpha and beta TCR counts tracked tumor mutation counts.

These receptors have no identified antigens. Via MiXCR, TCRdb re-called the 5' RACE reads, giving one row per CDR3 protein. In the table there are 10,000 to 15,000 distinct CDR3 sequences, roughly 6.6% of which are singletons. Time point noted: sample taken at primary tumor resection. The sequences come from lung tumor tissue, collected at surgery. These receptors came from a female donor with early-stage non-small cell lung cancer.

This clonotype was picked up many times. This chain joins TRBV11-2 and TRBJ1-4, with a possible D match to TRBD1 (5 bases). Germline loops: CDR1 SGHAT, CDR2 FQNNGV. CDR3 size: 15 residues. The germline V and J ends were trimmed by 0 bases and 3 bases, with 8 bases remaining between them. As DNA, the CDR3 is TGTGCCAGCAGCTTAGAGGGGCGCGCTAATGAAAAACTGTTTTTT. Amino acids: CASSLEGRANEKLFF.

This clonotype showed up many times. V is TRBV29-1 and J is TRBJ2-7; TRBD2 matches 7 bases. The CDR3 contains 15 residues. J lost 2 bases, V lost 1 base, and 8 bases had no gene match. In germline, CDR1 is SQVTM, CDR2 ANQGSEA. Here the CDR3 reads CSVEGASGHTYEQYF. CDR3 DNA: TGCAGCGTTGAAGGTGCTAGCGGACATACCTACGAGCAGTACTTC.